This T cell receptor beta chain derives from a study of blood T cell repertoires in COVID-19 (dated by TCRdb to 2018 to 2021). Looking at the study overall: Collaborator samples came from the United States, Italy and Spain and covered acute and convalescent phases of COVID-19. The prospective study material was composed of cDNA or gDNA derived from T cells, B-cell-depleted T cells, or PBMCs. Deeply sampled blood TCRbeta repertoires from subjects exposed to, actively infected with, or recovered from COVID-19 were included in the dataset. The repertoires were released in a freely available public database meant as a resource for research on the immune response to SARS-CoV-2. The samples were drawn from the first 160 participants of the ongoing ImmuneRACE study and from roughly 1,300 subjects provided by 6 global collaborators. A de-identified subject ID, COVID-19 status, age in years and sex were almost always included in the sample metadata. Where available, HLA class I and class II types were obtained from metadata supplied by the sample provider rather than from assay-based typing. What the authors observed across the whole study: How much clinical and demographic metadata was included differed by source and by participant, and the metadata was provided uncurated.

The immunoSEQ Assay, a bias-controlled multiplex PCR, was used to amplify TCRbeta CDR3 regions from genomic DNA. The study's own analysis went as follows. The number of nucleated cells in each sample was estimated by amplification of reference gene primers within the assay. To quantify the absolute abundance of each unique TCRbeta CDR3 rearrangement, sequence reads were collapsed and filtered. For each sample, productive Simpson clonality was calculated as the square root of Simpson's diversity index across productive rearrangements. TCRdb took over this immuneACCESS table, retaining in-frame rearrangements with V and J assigned. Such tables are incomplete; in checked studies, under half of the missing clones stem from an unresolved V gene, and the remainder is unexplained. The DNA gave D and trimming, while V, J and clone size come from that table. The table for this sample lists 75,000 to 90,000 clones; around 78% of them were counted only once. The ten top clones hold about an eighth of the sample.

This clone showed up many times. The antigen it binds to is not known. Per-base qualities were not stored, and no clone one base away is much larger. The CDR3, cysteine through phenylalanine, is 15 amino acids long. Of all the DNA, just the CDR3 is kept, 45 bases in frame from base 1. For CDR1 and CDR2, the germline V gene lists MNHEY and SVGAGI. Germline trimming amounts to 6 bases on V and 6 bases on J, with 14 as the count of junction bases outside the gene matches. The collaborating institutions used their own protocols to collect whole blood in K2EDTA tubes. For TCRbeta analysis, collaborators shipped samples as frozen whole blood, isolated PBMCs, or DNA extracted from either of those sample types.

The receptor was isolated from a human donor in a cohort sampled during active COVID-19. The chain was built from TRBV6-5 and TRBJ2-7; TRBD2 fits 7 bases in the junction. Sequenced input: peripheral blood. The CDR3 region reads CASRRREAGVLEQYF. The sequence in DNA is TGTGCCAGCAGGCGCCGCGAGGCGGGAGTTCTCGAGCAGTACTTC.